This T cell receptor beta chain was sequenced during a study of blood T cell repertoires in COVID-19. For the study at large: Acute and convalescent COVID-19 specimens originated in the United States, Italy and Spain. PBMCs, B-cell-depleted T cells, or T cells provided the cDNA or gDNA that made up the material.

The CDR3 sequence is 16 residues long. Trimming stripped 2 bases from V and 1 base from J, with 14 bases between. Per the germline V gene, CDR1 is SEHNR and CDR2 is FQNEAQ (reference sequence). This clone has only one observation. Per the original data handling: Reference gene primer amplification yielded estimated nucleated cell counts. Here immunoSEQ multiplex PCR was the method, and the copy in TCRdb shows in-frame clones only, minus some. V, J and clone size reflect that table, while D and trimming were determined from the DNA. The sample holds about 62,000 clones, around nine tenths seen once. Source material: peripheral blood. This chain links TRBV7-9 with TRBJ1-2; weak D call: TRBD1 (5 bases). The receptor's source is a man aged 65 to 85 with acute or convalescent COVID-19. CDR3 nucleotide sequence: TGTGCCAGCAGCTTACTAGGGGCGGATGGTAACTATGGCTACACCTTC. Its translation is CASSLLGADGNYGYTF.